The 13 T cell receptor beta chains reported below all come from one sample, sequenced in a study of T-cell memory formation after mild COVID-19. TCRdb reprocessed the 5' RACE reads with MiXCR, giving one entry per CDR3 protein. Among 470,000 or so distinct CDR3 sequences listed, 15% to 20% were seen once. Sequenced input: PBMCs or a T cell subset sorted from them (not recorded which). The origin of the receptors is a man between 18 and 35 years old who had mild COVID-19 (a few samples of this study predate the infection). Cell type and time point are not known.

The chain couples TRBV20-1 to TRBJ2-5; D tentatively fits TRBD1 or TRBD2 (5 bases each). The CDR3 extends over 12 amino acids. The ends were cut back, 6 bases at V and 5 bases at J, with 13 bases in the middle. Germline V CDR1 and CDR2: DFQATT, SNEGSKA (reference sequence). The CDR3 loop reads CSALRWGETQYF. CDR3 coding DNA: TGCAGTGCCCTCCGCTGGGGGGAGACCCAGTACTTC.

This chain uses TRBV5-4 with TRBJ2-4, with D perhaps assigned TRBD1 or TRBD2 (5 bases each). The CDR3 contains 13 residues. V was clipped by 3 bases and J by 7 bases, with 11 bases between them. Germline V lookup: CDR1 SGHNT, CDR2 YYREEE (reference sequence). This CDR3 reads CASSSERGNIQYF. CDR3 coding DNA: TGTGCCAGCAGCTCCGAACGGGGCAACATTCAGTACTTC.

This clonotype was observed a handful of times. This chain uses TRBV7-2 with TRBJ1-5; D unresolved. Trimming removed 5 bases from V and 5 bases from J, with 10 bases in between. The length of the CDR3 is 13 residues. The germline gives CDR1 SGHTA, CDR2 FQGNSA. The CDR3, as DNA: TGTGCCAGCAGCCCCGTCCGGGATCAGCCCCAGCATTTT. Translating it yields CASSPVRDQPQHF. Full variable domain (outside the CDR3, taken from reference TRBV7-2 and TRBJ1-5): GAGVSQSPSNKVTEKGKDVELRCDPISGHTALYWYRQSLGQGLEFLIYFQGNSAPDKSGLPSDRFSAERTGGSVSTLTIQRTQQEDSAVYLCASSPVRDQPQHFGDGTRLSIL.

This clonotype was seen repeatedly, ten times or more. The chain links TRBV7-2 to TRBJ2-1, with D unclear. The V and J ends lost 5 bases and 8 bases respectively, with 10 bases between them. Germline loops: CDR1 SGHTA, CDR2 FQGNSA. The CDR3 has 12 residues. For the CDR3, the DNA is TGTGCCAGCAGCCAGTCGGGTTATGAGCAGTTCTTC. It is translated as CASSQSGYEQFF.

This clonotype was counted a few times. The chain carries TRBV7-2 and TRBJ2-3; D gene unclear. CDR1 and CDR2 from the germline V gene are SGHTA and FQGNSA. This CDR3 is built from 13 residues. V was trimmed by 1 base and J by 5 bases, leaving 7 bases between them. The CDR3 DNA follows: TGTGCCAGCAGCTTAGAATGGGGAGATACGCAGTATTTT. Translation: CASSLEWGDTQYF. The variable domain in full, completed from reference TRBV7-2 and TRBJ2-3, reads GAGVSQSPSNKVTEKGKDVELRCDPISGHTALYWYRQSLGQGLEFLIYFQGNSAPDKSGLPSDRFSAERTGGSVSTLTIQRTQQEDSAVYLCASSLEWGDTQYFGPGTRLTVL.

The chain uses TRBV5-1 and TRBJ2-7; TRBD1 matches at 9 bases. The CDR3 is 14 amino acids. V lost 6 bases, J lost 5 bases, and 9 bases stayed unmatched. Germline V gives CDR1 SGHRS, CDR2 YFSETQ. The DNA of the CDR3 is TGCGCCAGCAACGAGGGGACAGGGCACAACGAGCAGTACTTC. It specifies CASNEGTGHNEQYF.

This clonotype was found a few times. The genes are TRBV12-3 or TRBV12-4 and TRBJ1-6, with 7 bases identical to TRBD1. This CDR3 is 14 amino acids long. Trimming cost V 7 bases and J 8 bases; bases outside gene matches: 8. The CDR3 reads CASTNRQGDSPLHF. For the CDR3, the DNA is TGTGCCAGCACCAACAGGCAGGGGGATTCACCCCTCCACTTT.

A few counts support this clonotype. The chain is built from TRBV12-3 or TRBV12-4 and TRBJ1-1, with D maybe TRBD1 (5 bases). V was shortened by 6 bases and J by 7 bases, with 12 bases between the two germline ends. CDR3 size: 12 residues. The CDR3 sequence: CASRAGTVEAFF. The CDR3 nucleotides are TGTGCCAGCAGGGCCGGGACCGTTGAAGCTTTCTTT.

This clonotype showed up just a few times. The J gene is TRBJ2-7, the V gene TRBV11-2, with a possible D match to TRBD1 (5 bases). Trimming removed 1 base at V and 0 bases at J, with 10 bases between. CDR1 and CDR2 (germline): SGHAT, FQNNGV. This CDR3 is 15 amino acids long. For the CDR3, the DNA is TGTGCCAGCAGCTTAGGGACATTGAGCTCCTACGAGCAGTACGTC. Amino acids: CASSLGTLSSYEQYV.

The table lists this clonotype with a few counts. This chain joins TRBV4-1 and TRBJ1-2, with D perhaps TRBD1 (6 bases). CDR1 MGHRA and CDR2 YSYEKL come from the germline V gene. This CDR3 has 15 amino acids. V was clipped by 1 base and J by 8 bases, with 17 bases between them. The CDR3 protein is CASSQVNPDRTGYTF. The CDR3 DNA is TGCGCCAGCAGCCAAGTCAATCCTGACAGGACGGGCTACACCTTC.

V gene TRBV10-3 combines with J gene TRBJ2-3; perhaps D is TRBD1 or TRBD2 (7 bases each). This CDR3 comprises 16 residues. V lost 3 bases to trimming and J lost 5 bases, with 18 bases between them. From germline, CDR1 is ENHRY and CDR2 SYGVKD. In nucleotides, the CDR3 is TGTGCCATCAGTGACCTAGGGCAGGGGGGGATAGATACGCAGTATTTT. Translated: CAISDLGQGGIDTQYF.

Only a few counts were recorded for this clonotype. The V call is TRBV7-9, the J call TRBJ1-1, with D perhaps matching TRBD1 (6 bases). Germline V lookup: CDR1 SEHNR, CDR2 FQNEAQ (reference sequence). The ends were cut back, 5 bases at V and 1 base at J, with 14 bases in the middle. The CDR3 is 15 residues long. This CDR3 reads CASSPPGHPNTEAFF. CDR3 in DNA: TGTGCCAGCAGCCCCCCGGGACACCCGAACACTGAAGCTTTCTTT.

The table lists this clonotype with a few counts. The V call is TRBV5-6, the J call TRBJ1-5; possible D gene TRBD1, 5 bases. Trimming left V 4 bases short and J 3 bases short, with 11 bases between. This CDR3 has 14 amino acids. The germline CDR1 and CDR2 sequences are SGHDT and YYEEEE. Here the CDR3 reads CASSTGHYNQPQHF. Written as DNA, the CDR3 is TGTGCCAGCAGCACCGGACACTACAATCAGCCCCAGCATTTT.